This entry lists 20 T cell receptor beta chains sequenced from one sample in a study of blood T cell repertoires in COVID-19. The table came from immunoSEQ multiplex PCR; TCRdb's copy has only in-frame clones and leaves some out. The repertoire consists of around 10,000 clones, with 90% occurring once and the leading ten covering roughly 9.1%. The sequencing input was peripheral blood. These receptors were collected from a human donor in a cohort sampled during active COVID-19.

The chain has TRBV5-1 and TRBJ2-7; 8 nucleotides line up with TRBD1. Unmatched junction bases numbered 13, after V lost 6 bases and J lost 5 bases. This CDR3 is built from 15 residues. Germline V gene data show CDR1 as SGHRS and CDR2 as YFSETQ. The CDR3 nucleotides are TGCGCCAGCACCTCCACTTCCGGACAGGGCGACGAGCAGTACTTC. The encoded protein is CASTSTSGQGDEQYF.

V and J are TRBV28 and TRBJ2-5; no clear D. This CDR3 contains 14 residues. Germline V gives CDR1 MDHEN, CDR2 SYDVKM. The V end was cut by 5 bases, the J end by 5 bases, with 15 bases between. CDR3 sequence reads: CASSPLPSSETQYF. Written as DNA, the CDR3 is TGTGCCAGCAGTCCCCTTCCCTCGTCGGAGACCCAGTACTTC.

The CDR3 coding sequence is TGTGCCAGCAGTGAACCAGGGTATGTGGAAAACACTGAAGCTTTCTTT. As protein: CASSEPGYVENTEAFF. The chain links TRBV6-1 to TRBJ1-1; perhaps TRBD1 as D (5 bases). Trimming cost V 2 bases and J 2 bases, with 15 bases left between them. Germline lookup yields CDR1 MNHNS and CDR2 SASEGT. This CDR3 has 16 amino acids.

J is TRBJ2-3 and V is TRBV7-3, with D possibly TRBD2 on 6 matching bases. The germline V and J ends were trimmed by 6 bases and 2 bases, with 12 bases remaining between them. The CDR3 spans 14 residues. The germline V gene has CDR1 SGHTA and CDR2 FQGTGA. The CDR3 nucleotides are TGTGCCAGCAGTCCGGGACTCTCCACAGATACGCAGTATTTT. This gives the protein CASSPGLSTDTQYF.

The rearrangement links TRBV7-9 to TRBJ1-2; the D gene is possibly TRBD1 (5 bases). Per germline, CDR1 SEHNR and CDR2 FQNEAQ (reference sequence). The CDR3 totals 14 residues. Trimming pared 7 bases from V and 7 bases from J, leaving 19 bases between. CDR3 region: CASKGRRVGLGYTF. The DNA of the CDR3 is TGTGCCAGCAAGGGGCGCCGCGTGGGTCTTGGCTACACCTTC.

By share, this clone ranks as medium-sized. V usage is TRBV27 and J usage is TRBJ2-1; 9 bases map to TRBD2. Germline-derived CDR1 and CDR2 are MNHEY and SMNVEV (reference sequence). The CDR3 is made up of 15 amino acids. The J segment lost 7 bases and the V segment lost 3 bases, leaving 7 bases of the junction unmatched. This chain's CDR3 is CASSFRAGGQNEQFF. As DNA, the CDR3 is TGTGCCAGCAGTTTTAGGGCGGGGGGGCAAAATGAGCAGTTCTTC.

The rearrangement joins TRBV2 to TRBJ2-3; D gene uncertain. The CDR3 extends over 12 amino acids. V was shortened by 3 bases and J by 6 bases, with 7 bases between the two germline ends. CDR1 is SNHLY, CDR2 FYNNEI, per germline. The CDR3 here is CASSDVGDTQYF. The CDR3, as DNA: TGTGCCAGCAGTGACGTGGGCGATACGCAGTATTTT.

J is TRBJ2-5 and V is TRBV27; 8 bases fit TRBD2. V shed 3 bases, J shed 2 bases, and the junction held 8 bases outside the gene matches. This CDR3 comprises 16 residues. Germline lookup yields CDR1 MNHEY and CDR2 SMNVEV (reference sequence). CDR3 bases: TGTGCCAGCAGTTTTCGTACGGGGGGGAGTCAAGAGACCCAGTACTTC. Translating gives CASSFRTGGSQETQYF.

The chain employs TRBV27 and TRBJ2-1; no clear D. From germline, CDR1 is MNHEY and CDR2 SMNVEV (reference sequence). CDR3 length: 12 residues. With 5 bases removed from V and 7 bases from J, the gap between germline ends came to 9 bases. The CDR3 DNA sequence: TGTGCCAGCAGTCCCTCCGGGAATGAGCAGTTCTTC. Amino acids: CASSPSGNEQFF.

The rearrangement joins TRBV29-1 to TRBJ2-3; TRBD2 agrees at 7 bases. V was clipped by 2 bases and J by 0 bases; unmatched bases: 2. The CDR3 sequence is 14 residues long. Germline V gene lookup returns CDR1 SQVTM and CDR2 ANQGSEA. CDR3 coding DNA: TGCAGCGTTGAAAGCGGGGCTAGCACAGATACGCAGTATTTT. Protein sequence: CSVESGASTDTQYF.

CDR3 sequence: CASSQEPSGAADTQYF. The CDR3 nucleotides read TGTGCCAGCAGCCAAGAACCTAGCGGGGCCGCAGATACGCAGTATTTT. The chain links TRBV4-2 to TRBJ2-3; 9 nucleotides line up with TRBD2. Germline values: CDR1 LGHNA, CDR2 YNFKEQ. The CDR3 is 16 residues long. Unmatched junction bases numbered 5, after V lost 0 bases and J lost 4 bases.

In its sample, this clone was seen once. The chain joins TRBV27 to TRBJ1-5; D is ambiguous. The CDR3 is 13 amino acids. Germline V lookup: CDR1 MNHEY, CDR2 SMNVEV (reference sequence). Trimming shortened V by 6 bases and J by 3 bases, and 9 bases separated the two germline ends. CDR3: CASSPLPNQPQHF. The CDR3 DNA is TGTGCCAGCAGCCCCCTCCCCAATCAGCCCCAGCATTTT.

V is TRBV6-5 and J is TRBJ1-1, with TRBD1 as a possible D gene (6 bases). The ends were cut back, 2 bases at V and 1 base at J, with 8 bases in the middle. The CDR3 is made up of 14 amino acids. Germline V CDR1 and CDR2: MNHEY, SVGAGI. CDR3 in amino acids: CASSYETGNTEAFF. DNA of the CDR3: TGTGCCAGCAGTTACGAGACAGGGAACACTGAAGCTTTCTTT.

The rearrangement uses TRBV7-9 and TRBJ1-4; D uncertain. V shed 1 base and J shed 1 base, with 4 bases lying between them. The CDR3 is 14 amino acids. Germline values: CDR1 SEHNR, CDR2 FQNEAQ (reference sequence). The CDR3 nucleotides are TGTGCCAGCAGCTTAGGGCTAACTAATGAAAAACTGTTTTTT. Protein product: CASSLGLTNEKLFF.

This chain joins TRBV18 and TRBJ1-1; TRBD1 is a possible D gene (5 bases). The CDR3 has 15 residues. V lost 6 bases and J 5 bases, leaving 19 bases between the germline ends. The germline CDR1 and CDR2 sequences are KGHSH and LQKENI. Here the CDR3 DNA reads TGTGCCAGCTCGGCTTCGTGGGGCCGTCGGACTGAAGCTTTCTTT. Encoded protein: CASSASWGRRTEAFF.

This rearrangement joins TRBV7-2 to TRBJ1-1; D might be TRBD1 (5 bases). This CDR3 contains 15 residues. Trimming pared 3 bases from V and 4 bases from J, leaving 15 bases between. Germline CDR1 SGHTA, CDR2 FQGNSA. The CDR3 region is CASSFGKGWSTEAFF. The CDR3 DNA reads as TGTGCCAGCAGCTTTGGGAAGGGGTGGAGCACTGAAGCTTTCTTT.

Here the CDR3 reads CASSPPGGLGTDTQYF. The CDR3, as DNA: TGTGCCAGCAGTCCCCCCGGGGGGTTGGGTACAGATACGCAGTATTTT. The chain couples TRBV28 to TRBJ2-3; 7 nucleotides agree with TRBD2. J was trimmed by 3 bases and V by 5 bases; bases with no gene match: 11. CDR1 is MDHEN, CDR2 SYDVKM, per germline. The CDR3 consists of 16 residues.

The genes are TRBV9 and TRBJ2-2; 10 positions agree with TRBD1. With 4 bases clipped from V and 4 bases from J, the junction kept 4 bases outside the gene matches. From germline, CDR1 is SGDLS and CDR2 YYNGEE. The CDR3 consists of 15 residues. As DNA, the CDR3 is TGTGCCAGCAGCCCTCGGACAGGGGGCACCGGGGAGCTGTTTTTT. Translating gives CASSPRTGGTGELFF.

This sequence joins TRBV11-3 and TRBJ1-1, with no clear D. The CDR3 is made up of 13 amino acids. Germline V lookup: CDR1 SGHNT, CDR2 YENEEA. The germline V and J ends were trimmed by 0 bases and 6 bases, with 8 bases remaining between them. This chain's CDR3 is CASSLDGYAEAFF. The DNA for the CDR3 is TGTGCCAGCAGCTTAGACGGGTACGCTGAAGCTTTCTTT.

This clone showed up just once. The chain combines TRBV24-1 with TRBJ1-2; D gene unclear. V lost 4 bases and J 1 base, leaving 9 bases between the germline ends. CDR1 and CDR2 (germline): KGHDR, SFDVKD. The CDR3 is 14 amino acids. The CDR3 sequence: CATSEPTLNYGYTF. The CDR3, as DNA: TGTGCCACCAGTGAGCCGACACTTAACTATGGCTACACCTTC.